One sample yielded the 5 T cell receptor beta chains listed below, sequenced in a study of cytomegalovirus exposure and HLA in healthy donors. The PCR had 60 Vbeta and 13 Jbeta primers. Clones were read by immunoSEQ multiplex PCR, and TCRdb kept only the in-frame ones, dropping some. This sample carries approximately 77,000 clones, with approximately 4.2% going to the ten biggest clones. The sample consisted of PBMCs. Every receptor here comes from a man under 40 in good health and CMV-seronegative.

The J gene is TRBJ1-6, the V gene TRBV10-1; maybe TRBD1 (5 bases). This CDR3 is 13 amino acids long. The V and J ends lost 2 bases and 9 bases respectively, with 8 bases between them. The germline V gene encodes CDR1 WNHNN and CDR2 SYGVQD (reference sequence). The CDR3 loop reads CASSESRVSPLHF. The CDR3 DNA reads as TGCGCCAGCAGTGAGAGCAGGGTTTCACCCCTCCACTTT.

The chain joins TRBV25-1 to TRBJ2-1; D call uncertain. CDR3 size: 15 residues. The germline V and J ends were trimmed by 1 base and 3 bases, with 10 bases remaining between them. Germline-derived CDR1 and CDR2 are MGHDK and SYGVNS. CDR3 DNA sequence: TGTGCCAGCAGTGAATTTAACTACAACTACAATGAGCAGTTCTTC. Protein sequence: CASSEFNYNYNEQFF.

By frequency, this clone registers medium-sized. In the same sample, other DNA sequences code for this CDR3. The chain joins TRBV7-2 to TRBJ1-2; TRBD1 matches 7 bases. CDR1 is SGHTA, CDR2 FQGNSA, per germline. V was clipped by 1 base and J by 4 bases; unmatched bases: 0. The CDR3 spans 13 residues. The CDR3 nucleotides are TGTGCCAGCAGCTTAGGACAGGGCTATGGCTACACCTTC. This encodes CASSLGQGYGYTF.

CDR3 in amino acids: CASGLDPSGLHYNEQFF. DNA for the CDR3: TGTGCTAGTGGTTTGGACCCCTCGGGACTCCACTACAATGAGCAGTTCTTC. This sequence joins TRBV12-5 and TRBJ2-1, with TRBD2 as a possible D gene (6 bases). V was pared by 1 base and J by 3 bases, with 16 bases between. Germline V lookup: CDR1 LGHNT, CDR2 FRNRAP. CDR3 length equals 17 residues.

The V call is TRBV25-1, the J call TRBJ1-2, with D possibly being TRBD1 (5 bases). Trimming cost V 8 bases and J 3 bases, with 10 bases left between them. Germline V CDR1 and CDR2: MGHDK, SYGVNS. The CDR3 extends over 12 amino acids. Here the CDR3 reads CASGTVDYGYTF. The CDR3 DNA reads TGTGCCAGCGGGACTGTGGACTATGGCTACACCTTC.